This TCR beta chain comes out of a study of early T cells in non-severe SARS-CoV-2 infection (dated by TCRdb to the early 2020s). Looking at the study overall: Because TCR sequencing was done on bulk RNA from unsorted whole blood, the alpha and beta chains could not be paired.

Points the paper makes about the study in general: Matching against VDJdb was skewed toward anti-spike CD8 responses, likely underestimated virus-specific expansions, and missed private and CD4 specificities.

The CDR3 spans 15 residues, from the cysteine through the phenylalanine. Here the CDR3 DNA is all that survives: 45 bases in frame from base 1. A distance of 16 bases separates the germline ends of V and J, which lose 3 bases and 10 bases respectively. In the germline V gene, CDR1 corresponds to MNHEY and CDR2 to SVGEGT. Library preparation was by 5' RACE. Sequencer: NextSeq 500. The TCR library protocol attached unique molecular identifiers to individual cDNA molecules to correct for sequencing error and PCR bias. Both TCR alpha and beta chains were sequenced, and tight co-correlation was observed between alpha and beta sequence abundances in each sample. Per the original workflow: Decombinator V4 was used to perform V gene, J gene and CDR3 annotation of TCR sequences. TCRs were defined as expanded if a significant change between any two time points was detected under a Poisson model with p below 0.0001. TCR abundances were normalised to the total number of TCRs sequenced per sample and expressed as counts per million. MAIT TCRs were defined by TRAV1-2 paired with TRAJ12, TRAJ20 or TRAJ33, and iNKT TCRs by TRAV10 paired with TRAJ18. VDJdb, accessed on 1 November 2021, was searched for TCRs annotated for CMV, EBV and SARS-CoV-2, and TCRs annotated for more than one antigen were excluded. TCRdb cleaned the public reads at Q25 with fastp, built clones with MiXCR and kept in-frame beta chains. CDR3 protein duplicates are merged, each entry listing the most common genes and DNA. The V and J calls, along with clone size, are taken from TCRdb and not from the paper's own processing. The sample has about 99,000 distinct CDR3 sequences on record, 15% to 20% of them singletons. The ten largest clonotypes hold around 1.3% of the sample.

This clonotype was recorded a few times. Its cognate antigen has yet to be identified. Per-base qualities were not stored, and no clone one base away is much larger. The study was a case-control design nested within a healthcare worker cohort in London, UK, with weekly nasopharyngeal swab PCR tests and blood sampling. Healthcare workers were enrolled in the week of the UK lockdown, from 23 to 31 March 2020, and were followed every week for up to roughly 15 weeks. The TCR sequence derives from an adult who was a healthcare worker with PCR-confirmed SARS-CoV-2 infection or an uninfected control (not recorded which). The sequence joins TRBV6-2 or TRBV6-3 to TRBJ1-6, with the identity of the D gene unclear. Sequenced sample: whole blood. The CDR3 loop reads CASSYRNRLGSPLHF. The DNA sequence reads TGTGCCAGCAGTTATCGAAACCGATTAGGATCACCCCTCCACTTT.